These T cell receptor beta chains were read from a single sample in a study of cytomegalovirus exposure and HLA in healthy donors. The method was immunoSEQ multiplex PCR; TCRdb's version includes in-frame clones alone and lacks a portion of them. There are 150,000 to 160,000 clones in the sample; 82% occur only once, and about 6.4% lies in the top ten. Material: PBMCs. These receptors were taken from a woman aged 45-59 years in good health and CMV-seropositive. CDR3s include the opening cysteine and the closing phenylalanine or tryptophan. The order of the fields is D gene, V gene, J gene, clone size, CDR3 DNA, CDR3 protein. D genes are given only for firm matches. Where a row states a size, it is once, few, many or the class of an expanded clone; other rows omit it.

TRBD2	TRBV7-2	TRBJ2-3	NA	TGTGCCAGCAGCTCAAGACGACTAGCGGGAGGAGATACGCAGTATTTT	CASSSRRLAGGDTQYF
TRBD2	TRBV6-5	TRBJ2-7	NA	TGTGCCAGCAGTGATAGCGGGGCCTCCTACGAGCAGTACTTC	CASSDSGASYEQYF
NA	TRBV7-2	TRBJ2-2	NA	TGTGCCAGCAGCTCGGAGAGGAACACCGGGGAGCTGTTTTTT	CASSSERNTGELFF
TRBD1	TRBV27	TRBJ2-7	few	TGTGCCAGCAGTCCAGGACAGGGCAGGACCTACGAGCAGTACTTC	CASSPGQGRTYEQYF
NA	TRBV5-4	TRBJ1-1	NA	TGTGCCAGCAGCTTGGACAGGATACCGAACACTGAAGCTTTCTTT	CASSLDRIPNTEAFF
NA	TRBV5-4	TRBJ1-1	few	TGTGCCAGCAGCTTCGGGGGGCTCATGAACACTGAAGCTTTCTTT	CASSFGGLMNTEAFF
NA	TRBV9	TRBJ2-1	NA	TGTGCCAGCTCTACCGGCAATGAGCAGTTCTTC	CASSTGNEQFF
TRBD1	TRBV14	TRBJ1-1	NA	TGTGCCAGCAGCCCTCCGGGACAGGGGGCTGGGGTCTTT	CASSPPGQGAGVF
NA	TRBV7-7	TRBJ1-4	NA	TGTGCCAGCAGCTTAGATCCCGGTGAAAAACTGTTTTTT	CASSLDPGEKLFF
NA	TRBV6-4	TRBJ2-3	NA	TGTGCCAGCAGTGCCACCCACCCGGTTTACAGCACAGATACGCAGTATTTT	CASSATHPVYSTDTQYF
NA	TRBV7-9	TRBJ1-4	NA	TGTTCCAGCAGCTTTAGGGGTGAAAAACTGTTTTTT	CSSSFRGEKLFF
NA	TRBV6-5	TRBJ2-2	NA	TGTGCCAGCACTTTAGGGGTTGGGAACACCGGGGAGCTGTTTTTT	CASTLGVGNTGELFF
TRBD1	TRBV30	TRBJ1-6	NA	TGTGCCTGGAGGGGGACAGGGGACTCCTATAATTCACCCCTCCACTTT	CAWRGTGDSYNSPLHF
NA	TRBV2	TRBJ2-2	NA	TGTGCCAGCAGTGAAGCGCGGGTCGTAAGGGAGCTGTTTTTT	CASSEARVVRELFF
TRBD2	TRBV13	TRBJ2-1	few	TGTGCCAGCAGCCCCGGGGGGATATCGTACAATGAGCAGTTCTTC	CASSPGGISYNEQFF
NA	TRBV9	TRBJ1-2	NA	TGTGCCAGCAGCCCCCACCCAGGGGTGGCCTATGGCTACACCTTC	CASSPHPGVAYGYTF
TRBD1	TRBV6-6	TRBJ1-6	NA	TGTGCCGCCCGGGACAGGGGAAATTCACCCCTCCACTTT	CAARDRGNSPLHF
NA	TRBV10-2	TRBJ1-3	once	TGCGCCAGCAGTGAGTCGACAGGATCTGGAAACACCATATATTTT	CASSESTGSGNTIYF
NA	TRBV29-1	TRBJ1-2	NA	TGCAGCGTCGCCATGGGCAGGGCGGACTATGGCTACACCTTC	CSVAMGRADYGYTF
NA	TRBV5-4	TRBJ1-2	NA	TGTGCCAGCAGCGCTCCCATCCCGCAGGGGTCGGGTGGCTACACCTTC	CASSAPIPQGSGGYTF
NA	TRBV6-1	TRBJ2-7	NA	TGTGCCAGCAGTCCCGGATCAGGCTACGAGCAGTACTTC	CASSPGSGYEQYF
NA	TRBV6-6	TRBJ2-1	few	TGTGCCAGCAGAACGGAGGGCGGCGGGACCTACAATGAGCAGTTCTTC	CASRTEGGGTYNEQFF
NA	TRBV30	TRBJ1-6	NA	TGTGCCGGGAGGGGACAACCTAATTCACCCCTCCACTTT	CAGRGQPNSPLHF
NA	TRBV2	TRBJ2-3	NA	TGTGCCAGCAAGAGGTTGGGCGGGATCACAGATACGCAGTATTTT	CASKRLGGITDTQYF
NA	TRBV27	TRBJ1-3	NA	TGTGCCAGCAGTTCCCTCAGCGGCGCCATATATTTT	CASSSLSGAIYF
NA	TRBV5-8	TRBJ2-3	few	TGTGCCAGCACACCACAGGGAGGGACAGATACGCAGTATTTT	CASTPQGGTDTQYF
NA	TRBV6-5	TRBJ2-3	NA	TGTGCCAGCAGTTACGGCGGCAGAAACACAGATACGCAGTATTTT	CASSYGGRNTDTQYF
NA	TRBV19	TRBJ2-4	NA	TGTGCCAGTGGGGGGTTGGGTTTAGCCAAAAACATTCAGTACTTC	CASGGLGLAKNIQYF
NA	TRBV5-4	TRBJ1-2	NA	TGTGCCAGCAGGCAGGGGACCGGTGGCTACACCTTC	CASRQGTGGYTF
TRBD1	TRBV27	TRBJ1-6	NA	TGTGCCAGCAGTGCCACGTATCCGGGACAGGGATCACCCCTCCACTTT	CASSATYPGQGSPLHF
NA	TRBV21-1	TRBJ1-2	NA	TGTGCCAGCAGCTCTAGCAGGAGGCGATGTAACTATGGCTACACCTTC	CASSSSRRRCNYGYTF
TRBD2	TRBV7-9	TRBJ2-7	NA	TGTGCCAGCAGCTTAGAAACTAGCGCAAACGAGCAGTACTTC	CASSLETSANEQYF
TRBD1	TRBV6-6	TRBJ2-7	NA	TGTGCCAGCAGTTACGGGACAGGGGGTGGCGGCGAGCAGTACTTC	CASSYGTGGGGEQYF
TRBD1	TRBV5-6	TRBJ2-5	NA	TGTGCCAGCAGCTTGGAGGGGACAGGGGGTGCGACAAGGTACTTC	CASSLEGTGGATRYF
TRBD1	TRBV4-3	TRBJ1-5	NA	TGCGCCAGCAGCCAAGACAGGGGGCACAATCAGCCCCAGCATTTT	CASSQDRGHNQPQHF
NA	TRBV6-5	TRBJ2-7	NA	TGTGCCAGCCGGGGTTTGCACGAGCAGTACTTC	CASRGLHEQYF
NA	TRBV5-6	TRBJ1-4	few	TGTGCCAGCAGCTTAATCGCAACTAATGAAAAACTGTTTTTT	CASSLIATNEKLFF
TRBD2	TRBV10-2	TRBJ2-1	NA	TGCGCCAGCACGGGGGGGCAAAATGAGCAGTTCTTC	CASTGGQNEQFF
TRBD1	TRBV7-9	TRBJ2-1	NA	TGTGCCAGCAGCTTACAGGGACAGTTCAATGAGCAGTTCTTC	CASSLQGQFNEQFF
TRBD1	TRBV7-3	TRBJ1-6	NA	TGTGCCAGCGTTTGGAGGGACAGGGAAAATTCACCCCTCCACTTT	CASVWRDRENSPLHF
NA	TRBV13	TRBJ2-7	NA	TGTGCCAGCAGCTTAGGCCGGGGTAGGCTGCGCTCCTACGAGCAGTACTTC	CASSLGRGRLRSYEQYF
TRBD1	TRBV30	TRBJ1-2	NA	TGTGCCTGGAGCCGGGACAGGGGACAGGACTATGGCTACACCTTC	CAWSRDRGQDYGYTF
NA	TRBV4-3	TRBJ2-7	NA	TGCGCCAGCAGCCAAGAATTGGGAGCCTACGAGCAGTACTTC	CASSQELGAYEQYF
TRBD2	TRBV13	TRBJ2-1	NA	TGTGCCAGCAGCTCCCGGGTAGCGGGGGGGGCCGATGAGCAGTTCTTC	CASSSRVAGGADEQFF
TRBD1	TRBV4-3	TRBJ2-7	NA	TGCGCCAGCAGCCAAGGAAACAGGGGGAGCGAGCAGTACTTC	CASSQGNRGSEQYF
NA	TRBV15	TRBJ2-5	NA	TGTGCCACCAGTTGGGAGGTCCAAGAGACCCAGTACTTC	CATSWEVQETQYF
TRBD2	TRBV5-5	TRBJ2-3	NA	TGTGCCAGCAGCTCCGCGGGGGGCACAGATACGCAGTATTTT	CASSSAGGTDTQYF
TRBD2	TRBV7-2	TRBJ2-1	NA	TGTGCCAGCAGCTTAGGCGGCGCGGGGGGTAGGAATGAGCAGTTCTTC	CASSLGGAGGRNEQFF
TRBD2	TRBV14	TRBJ2-1	NA	TGTGCCAGCAGCCAAGAGAGAGCGGGGATTTCCTACAATGAGCAGTTCTTC	CASSQERAGISYNEQFF
NA	TRBV4-1	TRBJ2-6	NA	TGCGCCAGCAGCCAAGATCGCGGGGTCTCTGTGACCTCTGGGGCCAACGTCCTGACTTTC	CASSQDRGVSVTSGANVLTF
TRBD1	TRBV4-1	TRBJ1-1	NA	TGCGCCAGCAGCCGATTGAGGGGGCGCGGGGACACTGAAGCTTTCTTT	CASSRLRGRGDTEAFF
NA	TRBV1	TRBJ2-3	NA	TGCACCAGCAGCCAAAGTAGCGGGTCCGGCACAGATACGCAGTATTTT	CTSSQSSGSGTDTQYF
NA	TRBV5-1	TRBJ1-2	NA	TGCGCCAGCAGCCCTTGGACAGCGGATATATATGGCTACACCTTC	CASSPWTADIYGYTF
TRBD2	TRBV19	TRBJ2-1	NA	TGTGCCAGTTCAAAGGTGGGAGGGTCCTACAATGAGCAGTTCTTC	CASSKVGGSYNEQFF